This TCR beta chain is drawn from a study of blood T cell repertoires in COVID-19 (dated by TCRdb to 2018 to 2020). For the wider study: Samples from collaborators originated in the United States, Italy and Spain and spanned both the acute and convalescent phases of COVID-19. The material from the prospective study consisted of cDNA or gDNA derived from T cells, B-cell-depleted T cells, or PBMCs. The dataset comprised deeply sampled blood TCRbeta repertoires from subjects exposed to, actively infected with, or recovered from COVID-19. The repertoires were released in a freely available public database intended as a resource for research on the immune response to SARS-CoV-2. Samples came from the ongoing ImmuneRACE study (first 160 participants) plus 1,254 subjects from 6 global collaborators. A de-identified subject ID, COVID-19 status, age in years and sex were almost always included in the sample metadata. Where available, HLA class I and class II types were taken from metadata supplied by the sample provider and were not determined by assay-based typing. Broader findings and caveats from the paper: Clinical and demographic metadata were provided uncurated, with the amount varying by source and participant.

A word on this clone: What this receptor recognizes is not known. No much larger clonotype is one base removed from it; base qualities were not supplied.

The immunoSEQ Assay, a bias-controlled multiplex PCR, was used to amplify TCRbeta CDR3 regions from genomic DNA. On the study's bioinformatics: Within the assay, amplification of reference gene primers was used to estimate how many nucleated cells each sample contained. Sequence reads were collapsed and filtered to measure the absolute abundance of every unique TCRbeta CDR3 rearrangement. For each sample, productive Simpson clonality was calculated as the square root of Simpson's diversity index across productive rearrangements. The immuneACCESS repertoire file appears here via TCRdb, limited to in-frame rearrangements. These files lack a portion of the clones; in checked studies, under half of the deficit traces to unresolved V genes, and the cause of the others is not known. V and J calls and clone size follow that table, whereas D and trimming were derived from the DNA. This sample is represented by about 33,000 clones; roughly nine tenths of them were singletons. The ten largest clones add up to roughly 21% of the sample.

Collaborating institutions collected whole blood in K2EDTA tubes following their own protocols. For TCRbeta analysis, collaborators shipped samples as frozen whole blood, isolated PBMCs, or DNA extracted from either of those sample types. According to the germline V gene, CDR1 reads SGHTA and CDR2 reads FQGNSA. From its cysteine to its phenylalanine, the CDR3 spans 14 amino acids. Only the CDR3 portion is preserved as DNA: 42 bases, with reading frame beginning at the first base. V has 1 base trimmed and J has 3 bases trimmed; junction bases matching no gene number 2. Recombination connected TRBV7-2 to TRBJ2-5, and TRBD2 matches 7 of the central bases. The sample taken for sequencing was peripheral blood. This sequence was found in a man between 60 and 70 years old with acute or convalescent COVID-19. For the CDR3, the sequence is CASSLGLAEETQYF. Read as DNA, the sequence is TGTGCCAGCAGCTTAGGACTAGCAGAAGAGACCCAGTACTTC.